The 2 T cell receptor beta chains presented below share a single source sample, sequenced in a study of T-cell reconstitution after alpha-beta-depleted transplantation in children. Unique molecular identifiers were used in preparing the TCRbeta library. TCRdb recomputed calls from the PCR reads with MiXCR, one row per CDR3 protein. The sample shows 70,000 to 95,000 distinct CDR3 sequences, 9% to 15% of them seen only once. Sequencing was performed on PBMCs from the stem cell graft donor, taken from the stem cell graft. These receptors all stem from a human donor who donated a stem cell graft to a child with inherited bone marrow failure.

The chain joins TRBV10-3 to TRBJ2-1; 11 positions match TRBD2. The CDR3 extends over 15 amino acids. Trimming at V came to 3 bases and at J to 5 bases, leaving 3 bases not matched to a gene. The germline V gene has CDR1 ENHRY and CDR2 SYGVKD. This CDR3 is CAISELAGGDNEQFF. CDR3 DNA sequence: TGTGCCATCAGTGAATTAGCGGGAGGGGACAATGAGCAGTTCTTC.

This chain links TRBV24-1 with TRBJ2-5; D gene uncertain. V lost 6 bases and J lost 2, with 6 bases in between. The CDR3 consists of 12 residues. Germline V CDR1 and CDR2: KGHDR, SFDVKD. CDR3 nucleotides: TGTGCCACCAGTTCCGATCAAGAGACCCAGTACTTC. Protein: CATSSDQETQYF.